This passage covers 26 T cell receptor beta chains from one sample sequenced in a study of control samples from healthy donors and cancer patients. The assay was immunoSEQ multiplex PCR, and TCRdb's table has in-frame clones only and misses some. The table includes around 120,000 clones, 70% to 90% detected once. Sequenced sample: blood. The source is a man aged 40-50 years in good health.

Concerning this clone: One end of the junction is discordant with germline, which a read error may explain. The rearrangement uses TRBV2 and TRBJ2-4, with TRBD1 as a possible D gene (5 bases). Germline V lookup: CDR1 SNHLY, CDR2 FYNNEI. CDR3 length equals 12 residues. Here the CDR3 reads CAGSWGENIQYF. The DNA of the CDR3 is TGTGCCGGCAGTTGGGGCGAAAACATTCAGTACTTC.

V gene TRBV3-1 (or the pseudogene TRBV3-2) combines with J gene TRBJ1-2; TRBD1 might be the D (6 bases). Trimming took 5 bases from V and 4 from J, leaving 17 bases between them. This CDR3 is built from 15 residues. In germline, CDR1 is LGHDT, CDR2 YNNKEL (reference sequence). The CDR3 is CASSETMTGIYGYTF. In DNA form, the CDR3 reads TGTGCCAGCAGCGAGACGATGACAGGCATCTATGGCTACACCTTC.

The chain employs TRBV9 and TRBJ2-5; 9 nucleotides agree with TRBD1. The CDR3 runs to 14 residues. Germline CDR1 SGDLS, CDR2 YYNGEE. V lost 4 bases to trimming and J lost 5 bases; unmatched junction nucleotides: 6. The CDR3 spells CASSRTGGVETQYF. The CDR3 nucleotides read TGTGCCAGCAGCAGAACAGGGGGCGTCGAGACCCAGTACTTC.

This sequence joins TRBV10-3 and TRBJ1-2; D remains unclear. Germline V lookup: CDR1 ENHRY, CDR2 SYGVKD. With 2 bases removed from V and 4 bases from J, the gap between germline ends came to 8 bases. The CDR3 consists of 13 residues. The CDR3 nucleotides read TGTGCCATCAGTGAGGATGTTTCCTATGGCTACACCTTC. Translated, it gives CAISEDVSYGYTF.

This chain joins TRBV7-2 and TRBJ2-1, with D possibly being TRBD2 (5 bases). Germline V gives CDR1 SGHTA, CDR2 FQGNSA. CDR3 length: 15 residues. The V end lost 1 base, the J end lost 1 base, and 8 bases lay between the germline ends. Written as DNA, the CDR3 is TGTGCCAGCAGCTTAGACGGGGTGTCCTACAATGAGCAGTTCTTC. Translated: CASSLDGVSYNEQFF.

The CDR3 DNA reads TGTGCCAGCAGCCCCTCACTGGTACAGACCTACAATGAGCAGTTCTTC. The encoded protein is CASSPSLVQTYNEQFF. The rearrangement links TRBV9 to TRBJ2-1; D is unclear. There are 16 residues in the CDR3. CDR1 and CDR2 (germline): SGDLS, YYNGEE. The V end lost 4 bases, the J end lost 2 bases, and 16 bases lay between the germline ends.

The chain recombines TRBV4-1 with TRBJ1-1; D is unclear. Germline loops: CDR1 MGHRA, CDR2 YSYEKL. Trimming removed 1 base from V and 3 bases from J, with 12 bases in between. The CDR3 length is 15 residues. This chain's CDR3 is CASSQGAWRDTEAFF. The CDR3 coding sequence is TGCGCCAGCAGCCAAGGGGCGTGGCGAGACACTGAAGCTTTCTTT.

The chain combines TRBV10-1 with TRBJ1-1, with 7 bases lining up with TRBD1. Trimming cost V 8 bases and J 1 base; bases outside gene matches: 4. The germline V gene encodes CDR1 WNHNN and CDR2 SYGVQD (reference sequence). This CDR3 has 13 amino acids. CDR3 coding DNA: TGCGCCAGCCGGGGACAGAGGAACACTGAAGCTTTCTTT. Encoded protein: CASRGQRNTEAFF.

The chain employs TRBV5-1 and TRBJ2-1; no clear D gene. Germline CDR1 reads SGHRS; CDR2 reads YFSETQ. V gave up 1 base and J gave up 8 bases, with 4 bases separating them. This CDR3 comprises 11 residues. CDR3 nucleotides: TGCGCCAGCAGCTTGCTTGATGAGCAGTTCTTC. The encoded protein is CASSLLDEQFF.

The chain couples TRBV14 to TRBJ1-1, with D unclear. Between the trimmed V and J ends, which lost 6 bases and 3 bases, there was a span of 11 bases. There are 13 residues in the CDR3. Germline lookup yields CDR1 SGHDN and CDR2 FVKESK. The CDR3 reads CASRSRSHTEAFF. CDR3 nucleotide sequence: TGTGCCAGCAGGAGCAGGAGTCACACTGAAGCTTTCTTT.

V is TRBV29-1 and J is TRBJ1-2, with D perhaps TRBD1 (5 bases). Between the trimmed V and J ends, which lost 0 bases and 8 bases, there was a span of 13 bases. CDR1 is SQVTM, CDR2 ANQGSEA, per germline. This CDR3 contains 13 residues. CDR3 DNA sequence: TGCAGCGTTGAAGAGGGCGAGGGGAACGGCTACACCTTC. Amino acids: CSVEEGEGNGYTF.

This chain uses TRBV18 with TRBJ2-2; possible D gene TRBD1, 5 bases. The germline gives CDR1 KGHSH, CDR2 LQKENI. This CDR3 comprises 15 residues. Trimming stripped 2 bases from V and 0 bases from J, with 7 bases between. In DNA, the CDR3 is TGTGCCAGCTCACCAGCAGGGACGAACACCGGGGAGCTGTTTTTT. Encoded protein: CASSPAGTNTGELFF.

The chain has TRBV25-1 and TRBJ2-7, with 9 bases lining up with TRBD1. Germline V lookup: CDR1 MGHDK, CDR2 SYGVNS. The ends lost 4 bases at V and 6 bases at J; junction bases unmatched: 7. The length of the CDR3 is 14 residues. As DNA, the CDR3 is TGTGCCAGCAGTGGGGGACAGGGAAAGGGCGAGCAGTACTTC. It is translated as CASSGGQGKGEQYF.

The chain uses TRBV29-1 and TRBJ2-7; 8 bases agree with TRBD2. From germline, CDR1 is SQVTM and CDR2 ANQGSEA. CDR3 length: 13 residues. V dropped 4 bases and J dropped 4; count of bases not matched to a gene: 6. DNA of the CDR3: TGCAGCGTTGCTGGCCGGGGGGGTTACGAGCAGTACTTC. Residues: CSVAGRGGYEQYF.

This clone was seen only a few times. The chain has TRBV6-5 and TRBJ2-3, with 7 bases matching TRBD1. CDR1 MNHEY and CDR2 SVGAGI come from the germline V gene. The V and J ends lost 6 bases and 2 bases, in that order; junction bases with no gene match: 5. The CDR3 runs 14 residues. The CDR3 bases are TGTGCCAGCAGCCCGGACAGGTCCACAGATACGCAGTATTTT. It encodes CASSPDRSTDTQYF.

The chain joins TRBV18 to TRBJ2-1; 9 positions match TRBD2. J gave up 0 bases and V 5 bases, and 2 bases lay outside the gene matches. The CDR3 runs 15 residues. Per the germline V gene, CDR1 is KGHSH and CDR2 is LQKENI. Written as DNA, the CDR3 is TGTGCCAGCTCATCGCGGGGGGGCTCCTACAATGAGCAGTTCTTC. The encoded protein is CASSSRGGSYNEQFF.

The rearrangement uses TRBV7-9 and TRBJ2-2; tentatively, D is TRBD1 (7 bases). Germline-derived CDR1 and CDR2 are SEHNR and FQNEAQ (reference sequence). The CDR3 length is 16 residues. V was clipped by 4 bases and J by 5 bases, with 17 bases between them. DNA of the CDR3: TGTGCCAGCAGCTCCCGGACAGGACGGGGGACCGGGGAGCTGTTTTTT. Translation gives CASSSRTGRGTGELFF.

In DNA, the CDR3 is TGTGCCAGCAGCCCACAACAGGGTAACTATGGCTACACCTTC. Its protein is CASSPQQGNYGYTF. J is TRBJ1-2 and V is TRBV7-2; D possibly corresponds to TRBD1 (6 bases). V lost 5 bases, J lost 1 base, and 11 bases lay in between. The CDR3 runs to 14 residues. Germline-derived CDR1 and CDR2 are SGHTA and FQGNSA.

V gene TRBV7-9 combines with J gene TRBJ1-1; no reliable D call. Deletions cut 1 base from V and 2 bases from J, with 5 bases between. Germline V gene data show CDR1 as SEHNR and CDR2 as FQNEAQ (reference sequence). This CDR3 is 13 amino acids long. CDR3 sequence (DNA): TGTGCCAGCAGCTTAGAAGCTAACACTGAAGCTTTCTTT. Its translation: CASSLEANTEAFF.

V usage is TRBV5-1 and J usage is TRBJ1-4, with 10 bases lining up with TRBD1. The V gene end was trimmed by 5 bases and the J gene end by 8 bases; junction bases not matched to a gene: 9. Germline CDR1 is SGHRS and CDR2 is YFSETQ. This CDR3 contains 15 residues. This CDR3 reads CASRWTGTGVEKLFF. The CDR3 DNA is TGCGCCAGCAGATGGACCGGGACAGGGGTGGAAAAACTGTTTTTT. Using reference TRBV5-1 and TRBJ1-4 for the parts outside the CDR3, the full variable domain is KAGVTQTPRYLIKTRGQQVTLSCSPISGHRSVSWYQQTPGQGLQFLFEYFSETQRNKGNFPGRFSGRQFSNSRSEMNVSTLELGDSALYLCASRWTGTGVEKLFFGSGTQLSVL.

The gene calls are TRBV29-1 and TRBJ2-7; 9 positions match TRBD1. The CDR3 has 13 residues. The J segment lost 1 base and the V segment lost 8 bases, leaving 6 bases of the junction unmatched. Germline CDR1 reads SQVTM; CDR2 reads ANQGSEA. CDR3 loop: CSFRQGVSYEQYF. CDR3 DNA: TGCAGCTTCCGACAGGGGGTATCCTACGAGCAGTACTTC.

This clone was seen just once. The J gene is TRBJ1-5, the V gene TRBV7-2; 7 bases are shared with TRBD1. V shed 5 bases, J shed 4 bases, and the junction held 8 bases outside the gene matches. CDR3 size: 15 residues. Germline V gives CDR1 SGHTA, CDR2 FQGNSA. CDR3 sequence (DNA): TGTGCCAGCAGCGCACAGGGGCAGGGGAATCAGCCCCAGCATTTT. It specifies CASSAQGQGNQPQHF.

The chain combines TRBV3-1 (or the pseudogene TRBV3-2) with TRBJ1-2; D is uncertain. Germline CDR1 and CDR2: LGHDT and YNNKEL (reference sequence). CDR3 size: 13 residues. V lost 1 base and J 7 bases, leaving 10 bases between the germline ends. The CDR3 sequence: CASSQGNVGGYTF. DNA of the CDR3: TGTGCCAGCAGCCAAGGCAACGTCGGTGGCTACACCTTC.

The chain joins TRBV6-6 to TRBJ1-6; no firm D call. Trimming pared 4 bases from V and 9 bases from J, leaving 13 bases between. CDR3 length: 14 residues. In germline, CDR1 is MNHNY, CDR2 SVGAGI (reference sequence). In DNA, the CDR3 is TGTGCCAGCAGTTCGGGGATTACGGGTTCACCCCTCCACTTT. This translates into CASSSGITGSPLHF.

This chain connects TRBV29-1 to TRBJ1-5; the match to TRBD1 covers 7 bases. This CDR3 has 14 amino acids. Losses at the gene ends were 5 bases for V and 2 bases for J; bases not matched to a gene: 6. CDR1 SQVTM and CDR2 ANQGSEA come from the germline V gene. The CDR3 bases are TGCAGCGTTCGACAGGGTAAGGGCAATCAGCCCCAGCATTTT. It codes for CSVRQGKGNQPQHF.

J is TRBJ2-1 and V is TRBV2; the D is unclear. This CDR3 comprises 9 residues. CDR1 and CDR2 (germline): SNHLY, FYNNEI. The ends were cut back, 11 bases at V and 6 bases at J, with 5 bases in the middle. DNA for the CDR3: TGTGCCGTGTCCAATGAGCAGTTCTTC. Protein product: CAVSNEQFF.